The 3 T cell receptor beta chains presented below share a single source sample, sequenced in a study of cytomegalovirus exposure and HLA in healthy donors. Use of 60 Vbeta and 13 Jbeta primers characterized the PCR. Assay used: immunoSEQ multiplex PCR; TCRdb lists only in-frame clones, some missing. The repertoire consists of about 160,000 clones, with 70% to 80% occurring once and the leading ten covering 2.2%. Sequencing input: PBMCs. These receptor sequences come from a man aged 50 to 59 in good health and CMV-seropositive.

A single count supports this clone. The CDR3 nucleotides are TGTGCCAGCAGCTCACAGGGGAACACTGAAGCTTTCTTT. Translated: CASSSQGNTEAFF. V usage is TRBV7-9 and J usage is TRBJ1-1; perhaps TRBD1 as D (6 bases). V was clipped by 4 bases and J by 1 base, with 7 bases between them. The CDR3 has 13 amino acids. The germline CDR1 and CDR2 sequences are SEHNR and FQNEAQ (reference sequence).

V is TRBV2 and J is TRBJ1-5; no firm D call. The CDR3 spans 15 residues. The V end was cut by 1 base, the J end by 0 bases, with 7 bases between. Germline V gene sequence: CDR1 SNHLY, CDR2 FYNNEI. The CDR3 sequence: CASSEGQISNQPQHF. The CDR3 coding sequence is TGTGCCAGCAGTGAAGGCCAGATTAGCAATCAGCCCCAGCATTTT.

This clone was seen more than once but under ten times. This chain uses TRBV6-5 with TRBJ1-1, with D perhaps matching TRBD1 (6 bases). This CDR3 has 13 amino acids. Germline assignment: CDR1 MNHEY and CDR2 SVGAGI. Trimming cost V 6 bases and J 6 bases, with 14 bases left between them. CDR3 protein: CASSSNRDAEAFF. CDR3 sequence (DNA): TGTGCCAGCAGCTCCAACAGGGACGCTGAAGCTTTCTTT.